These T cell receptor beta chains were read from a single sample in a study of molecular identifiers for immune sequencing clone quantification. One entry per CDR3 protein results from TCRdb running MiXCR on the PCR reads. The table has 60,000 to 70,000 distinct CDR3 sequences, around 18% seen once. The sample consisted of naive CD8+ T cells from blood, with Jurkat cell RNA spiked in. Source of these receptors: a human donor in good health. Some libraries in this study had Jurkat cell RNA spiked in. Both conserved end residues are part of each CDR3. The D gene is left open where the match is weak. Clone size is shown for a subset of rows, as once, few, many or a class of expanded clone.

V gene	D gene	J gene	clone size	CDR3 protein	CDR3 DNA
TRBV20-1	TRBD1	TRBJ2-1	NA	CSAKRTGERYNEQFF	TGCAGTGCTAAGAGGACAGGGGAGAGATACAATGAGCAGTTCTTC
TRBV4-1	NA	TRBJ1-6	many	CASSQDGAGDNSPLHF	TGCGCCAGCAGCCAAGATGGTGCAGGGGACAATTCACCCCTCCACTTT
TRBV27	TRBD2	TRBJ2-1	NA	CASSGLAGIWAEQFF	TGTGCCAGCAGCGGACTAGCGGGCATTTGGGCTGAGCAGTTCTTC
TRBV6-5	NA	TRBJ2-7	few	CASSAGSIYYEQYF	TGTGCCAGCAGTGCGGGTTCTATCTACTACGAGCAGTACTTC
TRBV28	NA	TRBJ2-3	many	CASSLLQGAGGLGTDTQYF	TGTGCCAGCAGTTTATTACAGGGGGCGGGAGGGCTAGGCACAGATACGCAGTATTTT
TRBV30	NA	TRBJ2-2	many	CAWTFSGAGELFF	TGTGCCTGGACGTTTTCGGGGGCCGGGGAGCTGTTTTTT
TRBV9	TRBD2	TRBJ2-3	many	CASSVASGLAGGSDTQYF	TGTGCCAGCAGCGTAGCTTCGGGGCTAGCGGGAGGCTCAGATACGCAGTATTTT
TRBV28	NA	TRBJ2-3	many	CASRGWRGSADTQYF	TGTGCCAGCAGGGGCTGGAGGGGATCAGCAGATACGCAGTATTTT
TRBV7-2	NA	TRBJ2-1	many	CASSLNLATAYNEQFF	TGTGCCAGCAGCTTAAACCTTGCGACGGCCTACAATGAGCAGTTCTTC
TRBV7-9	NA	TRBJ2-3	many	CASSFRVETSTDTQYF	TGTGCCAGCAGCTTTAGAGTCGAAACGAGCACAGATACGCAGTATTTT
TRBV12-3/TRBV12-4	NA	TRBJ1-2	many	CASSRDGYGYTF	TGTGCCAGCAGTCGGGACGGCTATGGCTACACCTTC
TRBV19	NA	TRBJ1-1	NA	CASRLGNTEAFF	TGTGCCAGTAGATTAGGAAACACTGAAGCTTTCTTT
TRBV7-2	TRBD2	TRBJ2-7	NA	CASSLDGASGIYEQYF	TGTGCCAGCAGCTTAGACGGAGCTAGCGGGATCTACGAGCAGTACTTC
TRBV5-1	NA	TRBJ2-2	many	CASSLGIVNTGELFF	TGCGCCAGCAGCTTGGGAATAGTGAACACCGGGGAGCTGTTTTTT
TRBV10-1	TRBD2	TRBJ2-3	many	CASSETRGSTDTQYF	TGCGCCAGCAGTGAGACGCGCGGGAGTACAGATACGCAGTATTTT
TRBV7-8	TRBD1	TRBJ2-6	many	CASSLIILEGEPAGGPSGANVLTF	TGTGCCAGCAGCTTAATAATCCTAGAAGGGGAACCGGCAGGGGGCCCCTCTGGGGCCAACGTCCTGACTTTC
TRBV7-3	NA	TRBJ2-3	many	CASSPMVGGIDTQYF	TGTGCCAGCAGCCCGATGGTAGGGGGAATAGATACGCAGTATTTT
TRBV12-3/TRBV12-4	NA	TRBJ2-5	many	CASSSWGTQYF	TGTGCCAGCAGTAGCTGGGGGACCCAGTACTTC
TRBV20-1	NA	TRBJ2-1	NA	CCARDLGALYNEQFF	TGCTGTGCTAGAGATCTTGGCGCCCTCTACAATGAGCAGTTCTTC
TRBV20-1	TRBD2	TRBJ2-1	NA	CSARETVGTSGRNRFNEQFF	TGCAGTGCTAGAGAAACGGTTGGGACTAGCGGGAGGAATAGGTTCAATGAGCAGTTCTTC
TRBV12-3/TRBV12-4	NA	TRBJ2-5	many	CASSFSAAFQETQYF	TGTGCCAGCAGTTTTTCCGCGGCCTTTCAAGAGACCCAGTACTTC
TRBV28	TRBD1	TRBJ1-1	many	CASQPTGGEGTEAFF	TGTGCCAGTCAACCGACAGGGGGGGAGGGCACTGAAGCTTTCTTT
TRBV30	NA	TRBJ2-6	many	CACLSGANVLTF	TGTGCCTGTCTCTCTGGGGCCAACGTCCTGACTTTC
TRBV6-4	NA	TRBJ2-1	few	CASSDSGEQFF	TGTGCCAGCAGTGACTCGGGTGAGCAGTTCTTC
TRBV11-2	NA	TRBJ2-3	many	CASSRYGQTSTDTQYF	TGTGCCAGCAGCCGATACGGACAGACAAGCACAGATACGCAGTATTTT
TRBV25-1	TRBD2	TRBJ2-3	many	CASSEVLAGDALATDTQYF	TGTGCCAGCAGTGAGGTGCTAGCGGGAGACGCCCTAGCGACAGATACGCAGTATTTT
TRBV5-6	TRBD1	TRBJ2-2	NA	CASSLGQGRYGELYF	TGTGCCAGCAGCCTGGGACAGGGGCGCTACGGGGAGCTGTATTTT
TRBV6-1	TRBD2	TRBJ2-1	many	CASSDWGTSGFNEQFF	TGTGCCAGCAGTGATTGGGGGACTAGCGGGTTCAATGAGCAGTTCTTC
TRBV7-8	NA	TRBJ1-5	many	CASSLRESNQPQHF	TGTGCCAGCAGCTTAAGGGAGAGCAATCAGCCCCAGCATTTT
TRBV5-4	TRBD2	TRBJ2-5	few	CASGGEETQYF	TGTGCTAGCGGGGGGGAAGAGACCCAGTACTTC
TRBV13	NA	TRBJ2-1	many	CASRYSSLGPEQFF	TGTGCCAGCAGGTATTCCTCCCTGGGTCCTGAGCAGTTCTTC
TRBV28	TRBD2	TRBJ2-3	NA	CACSLRPGTSGFTDTQYF	TGTGCCTGCAGTTTAAGGCCCGGGACTAGCGGTTTCACAGATACGCAGTATTTT
TRBV7-9	NA	TRBJ1-1	many	CASSFLSRDTEAFF	TGTGCCAGCAGCTTTTTATCCAGGGACACTGAAGCTTTCTTT